A single sample is the source of the 24 T cell receptor beta chains below, sequenced in a study of CD8+ T cells in alopecia areata. Treatment specified: oral pan-JAK inhibitor, 5-10 mg twice daily. Following RNA extraction, reverse transcription yielded cDNA that acted as the sequencing template. Measured with immunoSEQ multiplex PCR; TCRdb has only the in-frame clones, and not every one. The table has 150,000 to 200,000 clones, roughly 64% seen once. Source: CD4+ T cells sorted from blood, taken at week 24, from a patient treated with tofacitinib. All receptors come from a human donor with alopecia areata.

This clone turned up a few times. The chain is built from TRBV28 and TRBJ2-6; 7 bases match TRBD2. The ends lost 6 bases at V and 6 bases at J; junction bases unmatched: 8. The length of the CDR3 is 15 residues. CDR1 and CDR2 (germline): MDHEN, SYDVKM. The DNA for the CDR3 is TGTGCCAGCAGCGGGGGAGGGTTGGAGGCCAACGTCCTGACTTTC. Translation: CASSGGGLEANVLTF.

CDR3 region: CASSTQTGPDTQYF. In nucleotides, the CDR3 is TGTGCCAGCAGCACCCAGACAGGCCCCGATACGCAGTATTTT. This chain links TRBV7-6 with TRBJ2-3; D perhaps matches TRBD1 (6 bases). This CDR3 spans 14 amino acids. V lost 5 bases to trimming and J lost 6 bases, with 15 bases between them. CDR1 SGHVS and CDR2 FNYEAQ come from the germline V gene.

V usage is TRBV5-4 and J usage is TRBJ1-4; TRBD1 agrees at 8 bases. The V and J ends lost 0 bases and 7 bases, in that order; junction bases with no gene match: 14. The CDR3 extends over 18 amino acids. The V gene's germline CDR1 is SGHNT and CDR2 YYREEE (reference sequence). The CDR3 sequence: CASSLVAGGAGGSEKLFF. CDR3 bases: TGTGCCAGCAGCTTGGTAGCAGGGGGCGCTGGGGGGAGTGAAAAACTGTTTTTT.

V is TRBV7-9 and J is TRBJ2-3; 15 bases are shared with TRBD2. The germline CDR1 and CDR2 sequences are SEHNR and FQNEAQ (reference sequence). Trimming removed 3 bases from V and 8 bases from J; junction bases left unmatched: 9. The CDR3 consists of 17 residues. For the CDR3, the DNA is TGTGCCAGCAGCTTCCCCAGGACTAGCGGGGGGGCCGTTACGCAGTATTTT. Amino acid sequence: CASSFPRTSGGAVTQYF. The variable domain in full, with the rest retrieved from reference TRBV7-9 and TRBJ2-3, is DTGVSQNPRHKITKRGQNVTFRCDPISEHNRLYWYRQTLGQGPEFLTYFQNEAQLEKSRLLSDRFSAERPKGSFSTLEIQRTEQGDSAMYLCASSFPRTSGGAVTQYFGPGTRLTVL.

The rearrangement uses TRBV6-5 and TRBJ2-4; D call uncertain. Trimming took 3 bases from V and 8 from J, leaving 11 bases between them. The V gene's germline CDR1 is MNHEY and CDR2 SVGAGI. The CDR3 runs 13 residues. DNA for the CDR3: TGTGCCAGCAGTTATTCCTATAGGGACATTCAGTACTTC. Translated, it gives CASSYSYRDIQYF.

The chain carries TRBV7-2 and TRBJ2-6; 7 bases map to TRBD1. This CDR3 region has 17 residues. V lost 1 base, J lost 0 bases, and 3 bases stayed unmatched. The germline gives CDR1 SGHTA, CDR2 FQGNSA. The DNA of the CDR3 is TGTGCCAGCAGCTTAGTTTCAGGGGGCTCTGGGGCCAACGTCCTGACTTTC. Residues: CASSLVSGGSGANVLTF.

The genes are TRBV4-1 and TRBJ1-1; D is ambiguous. In germline, CDR1 is MGHRA, CDR2 YSYEKL. Trimming shortened V by 0 bases and J by 1 base, and 12 bases separated the two germline ends. The CDR3 covers 16 residues. Here the CDR3 DNA reads TGCGCCAGCAGCCAAGATTACCCGAGAACGAACACTGAAGCTTTCTTT. This gives the protein CASSQDYPRTNTEAFF.

The V gene is TRBV2, the J gene TRBJ2-6; D remains ambiguous. The CDR3 covers 12 residues. With 8 bases removed from V and 8 bases from J, the gap between germline ends came to 10 bases. Germline V gene data show CDR1 as SNHLY and CDR2 as FYNNEI. The CDR3 bases are TGTGCCAGCTCCCCGGAGTCCAACGTCCTGACTTTC. Protein sequence: CASSPESNVLTF.

This clone was recorded a few times. The chain carries TRBV5-4 and TRBJ2-3; 8 nucleotides match TRBD1. The germline V gene has CDR1 SGHNT and CDR2 YYREEE (reference sequence). The CDR3 is 15 residues long. Trimming removed 6 bases from V and 2 bases from J; junction bases left unmatched: 8. CDR3 sequence reads: CASTEDRADTDTQYF. CDR3 sequence (DNA): TGTGCCAGCACTGAGGACAGGGCGGACACAGATACGCAGTATTTT.

This chain links TRBV2 with TRBJ2-2, with D maybe TRBD1 (6 bases). Per germline, CDR1 SNHLY and CDR2 FYNNEI. The CDR3 covers 16 residues. Between the trimmed V and J ends, which lost 4 bases and 0 bases, there was a span of 12 bases. The CDR3 DNA reads TGTGCCAGCAGTGGAACAGGGTACGCGAACACCGGGGAGCTGTTTTTT. This translates into CASSGTGYANTGELFF.

CDR3 sequence: CASSLGPGGDGYTF. In nucleotides, the CDR3 is TGTGCCAGCAGCTTAGGACCAGGGGGCGATGGCTACACCTTC. V gene TRBV7-2 combines with J gene TRBJ1-2; TRBD1 aligns across 8 bases. This CDR3 has 14 amino acids. The junction had 4 bases not matched to a gene; V was cut back by 1 base and J by 6 bases. Germline V gene lookup returns CDR1 SGHTA and CDR2 FQGNSA.

About this clone: At one of its ends the junction is not consistent with the germline gene, which may arise from a read error. The chain uses TRBV2 and TRBJ1-2; no firm D call. This CDR3 contains 11 residues. Germline assignment: CDR1 SNHLY and CDR2 FYNNEI. CDR3 region: CASTGSGNLQF. For the CDR3, the DNA is TGTGCCAGCACTGGCAGTGGGAATCTCCAATTC. Looking up the rest from reference TRBV2 and TRBJ1-2 gives the full variable domain: EPEVTQTPSHQVTQMGQEVILRCVPISNHLYFYWYRQILGQKVEFLVSFYNNEISEKSEIFDDQFSVERPDGSNFTLKIRSTKLEDSAMYFCASTGSGNLQFGSGTRLTVV.

The chain is built from TRBV11-2 and TRBJ2-6, with D maybe TRBD1 (6 bases). The germline CDR1 and CDR2 sequences are SGHAT and FQNNGV. This CDR3 comprises 17 residues. Trimming removed 6 bases at V and 1 base at J, with 16 bases between. CDR3 sequence: CASRSLTGGSGANVLTF. DNA for the CDR3: TGTGCCAGCAGATCTTTGACAGGTGGATCTGGGGCCAACGTCCTGACTTTC.

The chain links TRBV6-6 to TRBJ1-1; D might be TRBD1 (6 bases). The V and J ends lost 1 base and 7 bases respectively, with 10 bases between them. The CDR3 is 13 amino acids. The V gene's germline CDR1 is MNHNY and CDR2 SVGAGI (reference sequence). CDR3 sequence reads: CASSYWTEGEAFF. CDR3 bases: TGTGCCAGCAGTTACTGGACAGAAGGTGAAGCTTTCTTT.

V usage is TRBV5-6 and J usage is TRBJ1-6; D is ambiguous. V lost 1 base, J lost 7 bases, and 9 bases lay in between. Germline CDR1 SGHDT, CDR2 YYEEEE. CDR3 length: 14 residues. The CDR3: CASSLSYANSPLHF. CDR3 bases: TGTGCCAGCAGCTTGTCCTACGCCAATTCACCCCTCCACTTT. The full variable domain, its missing parts supplied by reference TRBV5-6 and TRBJ1-6, is DAGVTQSPTHLIKTRGQQVTLRCSPKSGHDTVSWYQQALGQGPQFIFQYYEEEERQRGNFPDRFSGHQFPNYSSELNVNALLLGDSALYLCASSLSYANSPLHFGNGTRLTVT.

CDR3 coding DNA: TGCGCCAGCAGCTTCTCGCTAGCGGGAGCGGACACCGGGGAGCTGTTTTTT. Residues: CASSFSLAGADTGELFF. J is TRBJ2-2 and V is TRBV5-1, with TRBD2 matching over 10 bases. The CDR3 sequence is 17 residues long. Germline CDR1 is SGHRS and CDR2 is YFSETQ. V gave up 2 bases and J gave up 3 bases; unmatched junction bases: 7.

This chain connects TRBV7-9 to TRBJ2-7, with D hard to call. Germline V gene sequence: CDR1 SEHNR, CDR2 FQNEAQ (reference sequence). Trimming cost V 2 bases and J 2 bases, with 13 bases left between them. The CDR3 is 15 amino acids. The CDR3 is CASSLSGLGPYEQYF. The DNA for the CDR3 is TGTGCCAGCAGCTTATCGGGTCTTGGTCCCTACGAGCAGTACTTC.

This chain links TRBV27 with TRBJ2-2; 14 bases are shared with TRBD2. Germline values: CDR1 MNHEY, CDR2 SMNVEV (reference sequence). This CDR3 contains 17 residues. V was pared by 6 bases and J by 3 bases, with 6 bases of the junction left unmatched. CDR3 bases: TGTGCCAGCAGAGGACTAGCGGGAGGTCAGGACACCGGGGAGCTGTTTTTT. It translates to CASRGLAGGQDTGELFF.

The rearrangement links TRBV6-6 to TRBJ2-3; D unresolved. From germline, CDR1 is MNHNY and CDR2 SVGAGI (reference sequence). The V end was cut by 2 bases, the J end by 8 bases, with 8 bases between. The CDR3 contains 12 residues. The CDR3 reads CASSYVSRTQYF. CDR3 sequence (DNA): TGTGCCAGCAGTTACGTTTCTCGTACGCAGTATTTT.

The gene calls are TRBV27 and TRBJ2-7, with D possibly TRBD1 on 5 matching bases. CDR1 and CDR2 from the germline V gene are MNHEY and SMNVEV (reference sequence). V lost 5 bases to trimming and J lost 7 bases, with 12 bases between them. This CDR3 has 12 amino acids. CDR3 DNA sequence: TGTGCCAGCAGTGGCAGGGCCGGGGAGCAGTACTTC. Translated, it gives CASSGRAGEQYF.

This clone was seen only once. The V and J genes are TRBV6-6 and TRBJ1-2; 10 bases align to TRBD1. Germline loops: CDR1 MNHNY, CDR2 SVGAGI (reference sequence). Trimming at V came to 4 bases and at J to 6 bases, leaving 2 bases not matched to a gene. CDR3 length equals 13 residues. The CDR3 sequence: CASSFDRGHGYTF. The CDR3 DNA is TGTGCCAGCAGTTTTGACAGGGGGCATGGCTACACCTTC.

This chain connects TRBV30 to TRBJ2-5; no reliable D call. V lost 4 bases and J 1 base, leaving 10 bases between the germline ends. Per the germline V gene, CDR1 is GTSNPN and CDR2 is SVGIG (reference sequence). The CDR3 contains 13 residues. The CDR3 protein is CAWMEQLQETQYF. Here the CDR3 DNA reads TGTGCCTGGATGGAACAGCTCCAAGAGACCCAGTACTTC.

With respect to this clone: Other DNA sequences in the sample encode the same CDR3. This rearrangement joins TRBV29-1 to TRBJ2-3; 7 positions agree with TRBD1. The CDR3 has 14 amino acids. The V and J ends lost 3 bases and 2 bases, in that order; junction bases with no gene match: 5. Germline values: CDR1 SQVTM, CDR2 ANQGSEA. CDR3 in amino acids: CSVERGGSTDTQYF. The CDR3 DNA follows: TGCAGCGTTGAGCGAGGGGGCTCCACAGATACGCAGTATTTT.

The chain employs TRBV7-9 and TRBJ1-2, with TRBD1 identical over 8 bases. There are 13 residues in the CDR3. V shed 4 bases, J shed 10 bases, and the junction held 8 bases outside the gene matches. Germline CDR1 is SEHNR and CDR2 is FQNEAQ (reference sequence). CDR3 residues: CASSSESTGDYTF. The CDR3 DNA is TGTGCCAGCAGCTCAGAATCGACAGGGGACTACACCTTC.